These 22 T cell receptor beta chains were sequenced from one sample in a study of T-cell reconstitution after alpha-beta-depleted transplantation in children. Unique molecular identifiers featured in how the TCRbeta library was prepared. TCRdb processed the PCR reads anew with MiXCR; each CDR3 protein has one entry. The sample consists of approximately 630,000 distinct CDR3 sequences, around 13% of them appearing once. The starting material was PBMCs, obtained before TCRalphabeta/CD19-depleted stem cell transplant. These receptors all stem from a girl aged 2-15 years with congenital amegakaryocytic thrombocytopenia, due to receive a stem cell transplant.

The chain recombines TRBV29-1 with TRBJ2-1; 9 nucleotides align to TRBD2. Losses at the gene ends were 4 bases for V and 5 bases for J; bases not matched to a gene: 12. Germline V gene sequence: CDR1 SQVTM, CDR2 ANQGSEA. This CDR3 has 16 amino acids. The CDR3 nucleotides read TGCAGCGTTGTAGGGACTAGCCACAACGTAAACAATGAGCAGTTCTTC. Translated, it gives CSVVGTSHNVNNEQFF.

This clonotype occurred a few times. This chain uses TRBV12-3 or TRBV12-4 with TRBJ2-3, with D hard to call. The CDR3 extends over 15 amino acids. The V end lost 4 bases, the J end lost 4 bases, and 15 bases lay between the germline ends. The CDR3 loop is CASSWARRHADTQYF. In DNA, the CDR3 is TGTGCCAGCAGTTGGGCCCGCCGACATGCAGATACGCAGTATTTT.

V gene TRBV11-2 combines with J gene TRBJ1-2, with D tentatively TRBD1 (6 bases). Germline CDR1 SGHAT, CDR2 FQNNGV. The CDR3 spans 15 residues. The V end was cut by 2 bases, the J end by 3 bases, with 13 bases between. The DNA for the CDR3 is TGTGCCAGCAGCTTAAGCGGCAGGGGTGACTATGGCTACACCTTC. Protein sequence: CASSLSGRGDYGYTF.

This clonotype has at least ten counts. The chain combines TRBV10-3 with TRBJ2-5; D is ambiguous. CDR3 length: 14 residues. Looked up from germline, CDR1 is ENHRY and CDR2 is SYGVKD. V was trimmed by 0 bases and J by 3 bases, leaving 8 bases between them. CDR3: CAISESLSKETQYF. The CDR3 nucleotides are TGTGCCATCAGTGAGTCCCTCAGCAAAGAGACCCAGTACTTC.

The chain couples TRBV7-8 to TRBJ1-2, with 7 nucleotides matching TRBD1. This CDR3 spans 14 amino acids. The V gene end was trimmed by 2 bases and the J gene end by 4 bases; junction bases not matched to a gene: 4. In germline, CDR1 is SGHVS, CDR2 FQNEAQ. The CDR3 DNA reads TGTGCCAGCAGCTTAATCGAGGGGGCCTATGGCTACACCTTC. This sequence encodes CASSLIEGAYGYTF.

There are a few counts of this clonotype. This sequence joins TRBV5-1 and TRBJ2-3; no clear D. The V end was cut by 2 bases, the J end by 2 bases, with 15 bases between. The germline CDR1 and CDR2 sequences are SGHRS and YFSETQ. CDR3 length: 16 amino acids. Here the CDR3 reads CASSFGSAETTDTQYF. The CDR3, as DNA: TGCGCCAGCAGCTTCGGAAGCGCAGAAACCACAGATACGCAGTATTTT.

The rearrangement links TRBV5-1 to TRBJ2-2; D gene ambiguous. Germline V gives CDR1 SGHRS, CDR2 YFSETQ. V was trimmed by 2 bases and J by 0 bases, leaving 8 bases between them. The CDR3 is made up of 15 amino acids. The chain's CDR3 is CASSLNLANTGELFF. CDR3 bases: TGCGCCAGCAGCTTAAACTTAGCGAACACCGGGGAGCTGTTTTTT.

This clonotype showed up many times. The chain recombines TRBV5-1 with TRBJ1-1, with a weak D call TRBD1 (5 bases). V was cut by 0 bases and J by 4 bases, with 7 bases left in between. This CDR3 region has 13 residues. Germline CDR1 reads SGHRS; CDR2 reads YFSETQ. The CDR3 nucleotides read TGCGCCAGCAGCTTGGTGGGGACCACTGAAGCTTTCTTT. Protein sequence: CASSLVGTTEAFF. Using reference TRBV5-1 and TRBJ1-1 for the parts outside the CDR3, the full variable domain is KAGVTQTPRYLIKTRGQQVTLSCSPISGHRSVSWYQQTPGQGLQFLFEYFSETQRNKGNFPGRFSGRQFSNSRSEMNVSTLELGDSALYLCASSLVGTTEAFFGQGTRLTVV.

This sequence joins TRBV20-1 and TRBJ2-3, with TRBD2 matching over 7 bases. The CDR3 runs 17 residues. The germline V gene has CDR1 DFQATT and CDR2 SNEGSKA (reference sequence). Losses at the gene ends were 0 bases for V and 6 bases for J; bases not matched to a gene: 15. The CDR3 reads CSARDVRGAGVPDTQYF. Here the CDR3 DNA reads TGCAGTGCTAGAGATGTCAGAGGGGCGGGAGTGCCCGATACGCAGTATTTT.

Many counts were recorded for this clonotype. V gene TRBV7-9 combines with J gene TRBJ2-1, with 7 nucleotides matching TRBD2. The CDR3 spans 15 residues. V lost 3 bases to trimming and J lost 5 bases; unmatched junction nucleotides: 7. Per the germline V gene, CDR1 is SEHNR and CDR2 is FQNEAQ (reference sequence). CDR3 in amino acids: CASSFTGGPNNEQFF. The CDR3 DNA reads as TGTGCCAGCAGCTTCACGGGGGGACCCAACAATGAGCAGTTCTTC.

The chain recombines TRBV12-3 or TRBV12-4 with TRBJ1-5; D uncertain. The CDR3 covers 15 residues. The V and J ends lost 2 bases and 0 bases respectively, with 8 bases between them. The CDR3 sequence is CASSLWSSSNQPQHF. CDR3 sequence (DNA): TGTGCCAGCAGTTTATGGTCATCTAGCAATCAGCCCCAGCATTTT.

The CDR3 bases are TGCAGTGCTAGAGACAGGGGCTACACCTTC. Translating it yields CSARDRGYTF. The chain employs TRBV20-1 and TRBJ1-2; no reliable D call. Per the germline V gene, CDR1 is DFQATT and CDR2 is SNEGSKA (reference sequence). Trimming stripped 0 bases from V and 8 bases from J, with 4 bases between. The CDR3 length is 10 residues.

This clonotype was counted a few times. The chain links TRBV5-1 to TRBJ1-5, with 8 nucleotides matching TRBD1. The CDR3 is made up of 14 amino acids. V was pared by 4 bases and J by 7 bases, with 7 bases of the junction left unmatched. The germline V gene has CDR1 SGHRS and CDR2 YFSETQ. The CDR3 reads CASSATGDGQPQHF. The CDR3 DNA reads as TGCGCCAGCAGCGCGACAGGGGATGGGCAGCCCCAGCATTTT.

This chain joins TRBV7-2 and TRBJ2-1; maybe TRBD2 (6 bases). This CDR3 is built from 16 residues. In germline, CDR1 is SGHTA, CDR2 FQGNSA. V was cut by 2 bases and J by 0 bases, with 11 bases left in between. The CDR3 is CASSLIDGSSYNEQFF. In DNA form, the CDR3 reads TGTGCCAGCAGCTTAATTGACGGGAGCTCCTACAATGAGCAGTTCTTC.

The table lists this clonotype with many counts. This chain joins TRBV5-1 and TRBJ2-2, with D tentatively TRBD2 (6 bases). From germline, CDR1 is SGHRS and CDR2 YFSETQ. This CDR3 is 16 amino acids long. V was trimmed by 2 bases and J by 4 bases, leaving 15 bases between them. The CDR3 loop reads CASSFGTQGRTGELFF. The CDR3 coding sequence is TGCGCCAGCAGCTTCGGGACTCAGGGACGCACCGGGGAGCTGTTTTTT.

The CDR3 DNA follows: TGTGCCAGCAGCAACCGGGGATGGGATACGCAGTATTTT. Translating it yields CASSNRGWDTQYF. This chain connects TRBV12-3 or TRBV12-4 to TRBJ2-3; weak D call: TRBD2 (5 bases). Trimming left V 6 bases short and J 6 bases short, with 13 bases between. CDR3 length: 13 amino acids.

This clonotype was detected ten times or more. The chain joins TRBV4-1 to TRBJ2-1; D is uncertain. CDR3 length: 12 amino acids. Per germline, CDR1 MGHRA and CDR2 YSYEKL. The ends were cut back, 6 bases at V and 7 bases at J, with 10 bases in the middle. CDR3 in DNA: TGCGCCAGCAGTAGACTTAGGAATGAGCAGTTCTTC. It yields the protein CASSRLRNEQFF.

This clonotype appeared many times. V and J are TRBV12-3 or TRBV12-4 and TRBJ2-3; TRBD2 matches 7 bases. The trim removed 5 bases at V and 6 bases at J, leaving 2 bases unmatched. The CDR3 is 12 amino acids. The chain's CDR3 is CASSNGGDTQYF. In nucleotides, the CDR3 is TGTGCCAGCAGTAACGGGGGGGATACGCAGTATTTT.

This clonotype came up many times. This chain joins TRBV9 and TRBJ2-5, with D possibly TRBD2 on 6 matching bases. CDR3 length equals 15 residues. Germline-derived CDR1 and CDR2 are SGDLS and YYNGEE. V lost 4 bases and J lost 1, with 14 bases in between. The CDR3 here is CASSSPMGGQETQYF. The CDR3 bases are TGTGCCAGCAGCTCCCCAATGGGGGGCCAAGAGACCCAGTACTTC.

The chain uses TRBV9 and TRBJ2-3, with D perhaps TRBD2 (5 bases). The CDR3 runs 15 residues. V was clipped by 6 bases and J by 0 bases, with 14 bases between them. Germline CDR1 is SGDLS and CDR2 is YYNGEE. The CDR3 region is CASTLDFSSTDTQYF. DNA of the CDR3: TGTGCCAGCACCTTGGACTTTTCTAGCACAGATACGCAGTATTTT.

This clonotype was observed many times. The chain links TRBV4-1 to TRBJ2-1, with D tentatively TRBD2 (6 bases). The CDR3 consists of 14 residues. Trimming stripped 3 bases from V and 8 bases from J, with 14 bases between. In germline, CDR1 is MGHRA, CDR2 YSYEKL. CDR3 in amino acids: CASSQGLRTDEQFF. The DNA of the CDR3 is TGCGCCAGCAGCCAGGGACTTCGTACCGATGAGCAGTTCTTC.

This clonotype has a count of ten or more. The chain links TRBV29-1 to TRBJ2-1, with a weak D call TRBD2 (6 bases). This CDR3 is 14 amino acids long. Trimming cost V 7 bases and J 4 bases, with 17 bases left between them. CDR1 is SQVTM and CDR2 is ANQGSEA in the germline V gene. CDR3 in amino acids: CSAEHRGTYNEQFF. CDR3 bases: TGCAGCGCCGAACACCGCGGGACTTACAATGAGCAGTTCTTC.